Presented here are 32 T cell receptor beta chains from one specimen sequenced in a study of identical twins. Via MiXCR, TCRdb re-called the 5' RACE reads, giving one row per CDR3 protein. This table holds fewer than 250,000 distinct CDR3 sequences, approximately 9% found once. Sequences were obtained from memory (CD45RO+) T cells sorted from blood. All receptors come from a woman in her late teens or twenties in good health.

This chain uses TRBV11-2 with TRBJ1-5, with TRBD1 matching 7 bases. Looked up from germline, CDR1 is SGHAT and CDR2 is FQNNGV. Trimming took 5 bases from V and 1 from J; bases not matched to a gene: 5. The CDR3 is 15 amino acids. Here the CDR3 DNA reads TGTGCCAGCAGCCGCTGGGGACAGAGCAATCAGCCCCAGCATTTT. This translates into CASSRWGQSNQPQHF.

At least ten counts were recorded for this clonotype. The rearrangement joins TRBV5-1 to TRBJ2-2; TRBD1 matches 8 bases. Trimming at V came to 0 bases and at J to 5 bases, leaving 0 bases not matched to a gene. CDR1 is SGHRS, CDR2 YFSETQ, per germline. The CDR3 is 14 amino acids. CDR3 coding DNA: TGCGCCAGCAGCTTGGGACAGGGGACCGGGGAGCTGTTTTTT. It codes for CASSLGQGTGELFF.

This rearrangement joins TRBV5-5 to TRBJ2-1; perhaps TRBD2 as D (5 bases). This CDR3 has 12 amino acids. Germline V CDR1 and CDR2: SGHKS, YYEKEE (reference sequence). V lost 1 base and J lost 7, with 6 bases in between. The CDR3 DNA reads TGTGCCAGCAGCTTGCGGAGGAATGAGCAGTTCTTC. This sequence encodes CASSLRRNEQFF.

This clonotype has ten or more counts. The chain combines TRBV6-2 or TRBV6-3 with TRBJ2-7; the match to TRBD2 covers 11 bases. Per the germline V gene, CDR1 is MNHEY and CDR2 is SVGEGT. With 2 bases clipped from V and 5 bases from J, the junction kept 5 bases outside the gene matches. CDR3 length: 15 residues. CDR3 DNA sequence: TGTGCCAGCAGTTACACCGGGACTAGCGGCCACGAGCAGTACTTC. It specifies CASSYTGTSGHEQYF.

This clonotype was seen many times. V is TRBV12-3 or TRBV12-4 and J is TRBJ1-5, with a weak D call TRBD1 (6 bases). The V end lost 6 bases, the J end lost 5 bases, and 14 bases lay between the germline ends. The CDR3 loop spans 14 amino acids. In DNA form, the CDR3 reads TGTGCCAGCAGCATAGGGGGAGGGGATCAGCCCCAGCATTTT. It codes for CASSIGGGDQPQHF.

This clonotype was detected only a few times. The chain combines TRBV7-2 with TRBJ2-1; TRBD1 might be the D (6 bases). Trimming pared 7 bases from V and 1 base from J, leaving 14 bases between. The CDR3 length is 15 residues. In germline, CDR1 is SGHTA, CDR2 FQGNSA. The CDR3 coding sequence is TGTGCCAGCATGGGGGCCTATAGGTCCTACAATGAGCAGTTCTTC. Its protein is CASMGAYRSYNEQFF.

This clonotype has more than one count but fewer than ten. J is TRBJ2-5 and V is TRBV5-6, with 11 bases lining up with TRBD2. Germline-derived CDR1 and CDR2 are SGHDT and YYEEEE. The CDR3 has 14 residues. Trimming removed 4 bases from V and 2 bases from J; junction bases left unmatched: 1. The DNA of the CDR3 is TGTGCCAGCAGCCGGACTAGCGGGCAAGAGACCCAGTACTTC. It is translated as CASSRTSGQETQYF.

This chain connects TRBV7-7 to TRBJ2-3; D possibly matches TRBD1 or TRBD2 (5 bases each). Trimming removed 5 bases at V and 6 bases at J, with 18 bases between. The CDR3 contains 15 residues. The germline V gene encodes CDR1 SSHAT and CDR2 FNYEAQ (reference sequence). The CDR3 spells CASSPGPLKSDTQYF. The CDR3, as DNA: TGTGCCAGCAGCCCGGGACCCTTAAAATCCGATACGCAGTATTTT.

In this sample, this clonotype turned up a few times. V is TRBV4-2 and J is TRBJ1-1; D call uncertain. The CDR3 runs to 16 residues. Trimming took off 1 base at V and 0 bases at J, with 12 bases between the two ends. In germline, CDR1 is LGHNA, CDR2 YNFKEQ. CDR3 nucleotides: TGTGCCAGCAGCCAAGTTACGTCGCGGATGAACACTGAAGCTTTCTTT. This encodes CASSQVTSRMNTEAFF.

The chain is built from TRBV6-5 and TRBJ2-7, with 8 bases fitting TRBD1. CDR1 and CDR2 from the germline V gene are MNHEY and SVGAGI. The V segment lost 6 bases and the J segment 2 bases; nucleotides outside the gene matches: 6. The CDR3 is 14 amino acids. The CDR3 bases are TGTGCCAGCAGAAGACAGGGGACCACCTACGAGCAGTACTTC. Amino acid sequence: CASRRQGTTYEQYF.

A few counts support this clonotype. CDR3 nucleotide sequence: TGTGCCAGCAGTTTCGGGGCCAGCTCCTACGAGCAGTACTTC. Translation: CASSFGASSYEQYF. The rearrangement uses TRBV12-3 or TRBV12-4 and TRBJ2-7; D may match TRBD1 or TRBD2 (5 bases each). The CDR3 loop spans 14 amino acids. The germline V and J ends were trimmed by 3 bases and 0 bases, with 9 bases remaining between them.

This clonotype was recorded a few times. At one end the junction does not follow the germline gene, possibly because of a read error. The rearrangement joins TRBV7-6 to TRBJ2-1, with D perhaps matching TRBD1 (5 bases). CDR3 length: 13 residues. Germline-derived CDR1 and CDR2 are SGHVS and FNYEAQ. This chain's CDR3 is CASGLWGSNEQFF. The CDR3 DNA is TGTGCCAGCGGCTTATGGGGCAGCAATGAGCAGTTCTTC.

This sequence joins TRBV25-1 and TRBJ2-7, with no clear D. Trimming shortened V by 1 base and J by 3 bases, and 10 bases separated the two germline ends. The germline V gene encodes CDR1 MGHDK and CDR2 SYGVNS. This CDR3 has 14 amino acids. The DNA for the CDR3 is TGTGCCAGCAGTGAATGTCCGGATTACTACGAGCAGTACTTC. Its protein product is CASSECPDYYEQYF.

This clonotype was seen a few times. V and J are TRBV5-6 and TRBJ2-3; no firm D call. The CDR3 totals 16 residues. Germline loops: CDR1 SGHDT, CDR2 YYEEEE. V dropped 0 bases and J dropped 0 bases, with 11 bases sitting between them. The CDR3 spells CASSLGLELSTDTQYF. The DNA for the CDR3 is TGTGCCAGCAGCTTGGGGCTCGAACTTAGCACAGATACGCAGTATTTT. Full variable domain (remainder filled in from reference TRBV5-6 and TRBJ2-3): DAGVTQSPTHLIKTRGQQVTLRCSPKSGHDTVSWYQQALGQGPQFIFQYYEEEERQRGNFPDRFSGHQFPNYSSELNVNALLLGDSALYLCASSLGLELSTDTQYFGPGTRLTVL.

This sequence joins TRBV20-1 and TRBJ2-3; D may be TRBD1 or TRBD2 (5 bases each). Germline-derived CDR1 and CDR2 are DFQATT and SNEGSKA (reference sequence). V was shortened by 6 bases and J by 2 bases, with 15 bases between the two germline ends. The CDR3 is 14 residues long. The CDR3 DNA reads TGCAGTGCCACCCGGGGCGGTAACACAGATACGCAGTATTTT. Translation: CSATRGGNTDTQYF.

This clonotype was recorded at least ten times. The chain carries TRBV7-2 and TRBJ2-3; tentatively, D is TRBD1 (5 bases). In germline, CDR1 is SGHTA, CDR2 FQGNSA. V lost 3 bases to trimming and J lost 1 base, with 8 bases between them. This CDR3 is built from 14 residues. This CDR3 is CASSLQTGTDTQYF. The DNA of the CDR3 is TGTGCCAGCAGCTTGCAGACAGGCACAGATACGCAGTATTTT.

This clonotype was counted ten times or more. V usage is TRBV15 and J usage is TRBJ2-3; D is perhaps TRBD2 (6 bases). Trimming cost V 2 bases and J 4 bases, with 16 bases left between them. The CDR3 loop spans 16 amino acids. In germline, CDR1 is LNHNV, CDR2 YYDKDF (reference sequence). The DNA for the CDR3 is TGTGCCACCAGCAGAATGGCGACTAGTCGCGCAGATACGCAGTATTTT. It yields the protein CATSRMATSRADTQYF.

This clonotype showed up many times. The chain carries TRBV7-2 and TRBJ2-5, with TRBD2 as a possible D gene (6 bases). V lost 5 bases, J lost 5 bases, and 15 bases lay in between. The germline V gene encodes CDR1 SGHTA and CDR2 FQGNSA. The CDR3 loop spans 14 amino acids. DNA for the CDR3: TGTGCCAGCAGCGTGGGACTCGCCGGCGAGACCCAGTACTTC. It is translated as CASSVGLAGETQYF.

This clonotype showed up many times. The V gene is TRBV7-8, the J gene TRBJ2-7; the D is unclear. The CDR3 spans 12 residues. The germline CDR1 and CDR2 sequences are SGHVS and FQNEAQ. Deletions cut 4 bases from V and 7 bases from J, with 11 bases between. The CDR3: CASSSPPSEQYF. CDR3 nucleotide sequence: TGTGCCAGCAGCTCCCCCCCGTCAGAGCAGTACTTC.

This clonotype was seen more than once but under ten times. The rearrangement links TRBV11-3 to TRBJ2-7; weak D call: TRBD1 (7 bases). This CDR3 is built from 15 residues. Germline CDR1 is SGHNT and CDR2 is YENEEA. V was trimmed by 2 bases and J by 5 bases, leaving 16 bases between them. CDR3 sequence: CASSLKAGQSHEQYF. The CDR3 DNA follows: TGTGCCAGCAGCTTAAAGGCGGGACAGTCCCACGAGCAGTACTTC.

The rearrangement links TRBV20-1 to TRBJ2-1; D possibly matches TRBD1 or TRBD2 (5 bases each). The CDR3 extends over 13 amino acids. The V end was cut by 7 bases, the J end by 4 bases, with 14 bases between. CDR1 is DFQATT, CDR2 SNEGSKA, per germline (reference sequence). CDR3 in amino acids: CSGGSTGYNEQFF. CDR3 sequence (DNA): TGCAGTGGGGGGTCTACCGGGTACAATGAGCAGTTCTTC.

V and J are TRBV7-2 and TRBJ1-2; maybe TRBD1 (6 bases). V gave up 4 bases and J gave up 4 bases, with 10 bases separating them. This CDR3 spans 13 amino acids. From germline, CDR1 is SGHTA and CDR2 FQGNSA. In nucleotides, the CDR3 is TGTGCCAGCAGCTCAGGACAGTTCTATGGCTACACCTTC. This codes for CASSSGQFYGYTF.

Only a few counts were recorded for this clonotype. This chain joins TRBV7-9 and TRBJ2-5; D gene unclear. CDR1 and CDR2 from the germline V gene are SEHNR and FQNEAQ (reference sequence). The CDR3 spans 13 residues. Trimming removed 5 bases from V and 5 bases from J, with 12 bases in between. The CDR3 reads CASSPPALETQYF. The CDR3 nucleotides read TGTGCCAGCAGCCCACCTGCTTTGGAGACCCAGTACTTC.

The CDR3 DNA is TGCGCCAGCAGTGAAGAATCACAGGGAGGTACGCCCCAGCATTTT. Translated: CASSEESQGGTPQHF. The V gene is TRBV10-1, the J gene TRBJ1-5, with D possibly being TRBD1 (6 bases). V was trimmed by 3 bases and J by 9 bases, leaving 18 bases between them. CDR3 size: 15 residues. Germline-derived CDR1 and CDR2 are WNHNN and SYGVQD (reference sequence).

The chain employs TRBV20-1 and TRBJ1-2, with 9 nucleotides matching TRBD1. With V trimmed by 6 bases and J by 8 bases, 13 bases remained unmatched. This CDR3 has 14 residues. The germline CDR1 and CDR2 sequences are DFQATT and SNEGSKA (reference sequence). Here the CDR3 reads CSARRRTGQGGYTF. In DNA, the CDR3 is TGCAGTGCGAGACGTAGGACGGGACAGGGAGGCTACACCTTC.

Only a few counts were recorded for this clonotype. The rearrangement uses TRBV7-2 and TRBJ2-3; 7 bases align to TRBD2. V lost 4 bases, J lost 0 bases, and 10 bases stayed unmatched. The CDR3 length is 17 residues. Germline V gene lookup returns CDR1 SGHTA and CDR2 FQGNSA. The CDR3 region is CASSSRPISGSTDTQYF. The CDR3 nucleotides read TGTGCCAGCAGCTCGCGACCGATTAGCGGGAGCACAGATACGCAGTATTTT.

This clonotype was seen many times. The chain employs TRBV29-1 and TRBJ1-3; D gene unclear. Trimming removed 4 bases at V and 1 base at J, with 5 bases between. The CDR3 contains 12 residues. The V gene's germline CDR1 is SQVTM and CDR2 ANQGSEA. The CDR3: CSVVESGNTIYF. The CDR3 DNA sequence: TGCAGCGTTGTCGAGTCTGGAAACACCATATATTTT.

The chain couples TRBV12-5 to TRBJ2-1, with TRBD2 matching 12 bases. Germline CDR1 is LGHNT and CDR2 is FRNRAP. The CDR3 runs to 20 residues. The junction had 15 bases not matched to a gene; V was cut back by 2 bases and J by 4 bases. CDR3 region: CASGLTLGGLAGLPYNEQFF. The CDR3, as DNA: TGTGCTAGTGGTTTGACTTTGGGCGGACTAGCGGGACTTCCTTACAATGAGCAGTTCTTC.

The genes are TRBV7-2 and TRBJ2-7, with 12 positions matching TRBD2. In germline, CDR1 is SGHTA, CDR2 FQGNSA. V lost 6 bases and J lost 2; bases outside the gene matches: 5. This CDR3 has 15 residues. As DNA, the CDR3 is TGTGCCAGCAGTTCTAGCGGGGGGGAAGCCTACGAGCAGTACTTC. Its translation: CASSSSGGEAYEQYF.

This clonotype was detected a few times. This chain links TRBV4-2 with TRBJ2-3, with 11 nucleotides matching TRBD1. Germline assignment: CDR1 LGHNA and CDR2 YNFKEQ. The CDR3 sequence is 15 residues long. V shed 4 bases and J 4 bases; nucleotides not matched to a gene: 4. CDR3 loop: CASSPGGQGADTQYF. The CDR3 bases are TGTGCCAGCAGCCCGGGGGGACAGGGGGCAGATACGCAGTATTTT.

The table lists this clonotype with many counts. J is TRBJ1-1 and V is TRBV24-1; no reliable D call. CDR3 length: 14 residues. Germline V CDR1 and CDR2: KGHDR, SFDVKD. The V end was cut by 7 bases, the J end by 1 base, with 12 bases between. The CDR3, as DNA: TGTGCCACCAGCCCTTACTCAGGGAACACTGAAGCTTTCTTT. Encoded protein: CATSPYSGNTEAFF.

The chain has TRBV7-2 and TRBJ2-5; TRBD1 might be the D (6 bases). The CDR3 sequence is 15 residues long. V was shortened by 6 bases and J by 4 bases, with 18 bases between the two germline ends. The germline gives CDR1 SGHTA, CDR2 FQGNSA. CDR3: CASSPSRLQGETQYF. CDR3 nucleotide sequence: TGTGCCAGCAGTCCCTCGAGACTACAGGGAGAGACCCAGTACTTC.